The entry that follows covers one T cell receptor (beta chain) sequence. This specimen belongs to a study of beta chain features in type 1 diabetes. The CDR3 covers 13 residues. Germline CDR1 is SGHRS and CDR2 is YFSETQ. V was shortened by 0 bases and J by 13 bases, with 14 bases between the two germline ends. TCRB transcripts that were expressed got sequenced, as all of the isolated RNA had been reverse transcribed. Roughly 3.7 million reads, on average, came from each naive, central memory and regulatory T cell sample. The protocol was immunoSEQ multiplex PCR, while the TCRdb copy is restricted to in-frame clones and leaves out a portion. Of roughly 240,000 clones in the sample, roughly 70% were seen once.

Sequenced material: naive CD4+ T cells from blood. The receptor's source is a young man in good health. This rearrangement joins TRBV5-1 to TRBJ2-4, with D unresolved. CDR3 coding DNA: TGCGCCAGCAGCTTGGATCGGGCAGTCAACCAGTACTTC. This translates into CASSLDRAVNQYF.